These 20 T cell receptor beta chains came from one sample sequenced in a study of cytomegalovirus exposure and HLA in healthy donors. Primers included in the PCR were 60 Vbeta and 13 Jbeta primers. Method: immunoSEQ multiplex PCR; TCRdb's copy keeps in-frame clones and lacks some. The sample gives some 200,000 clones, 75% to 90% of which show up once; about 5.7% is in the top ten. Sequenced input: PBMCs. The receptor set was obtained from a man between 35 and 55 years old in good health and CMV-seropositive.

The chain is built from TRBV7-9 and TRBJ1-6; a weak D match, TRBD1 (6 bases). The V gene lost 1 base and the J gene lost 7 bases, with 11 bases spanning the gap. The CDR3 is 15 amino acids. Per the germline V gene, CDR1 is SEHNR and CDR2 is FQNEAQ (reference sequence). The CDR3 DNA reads TGTGCCAGCAGCTTAGGCGGGGGCGGCAATTCACCCCTCCACTTT. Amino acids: CASSLGGGGNSPLHF.

CDR3 protein: CASRRDRRLNYGYTF. The CDR3 DNA is TGTGCCAGCAGAAGGGACAGGAGGCTCAACTATGGCTACACCTTC. The rearrangement uses TRBV5-4 and TRBJ1-2, with TRBD1 identical over 8 bases. This CDR3 has 15 residues. CDR1 SGHNT and CDR2 YYREEE come from the germline V gene (reference sequence). The V and J ends lost 5 bases and 2 bases, in that order; junction bases with no gene match: 8. The variable domain in full, completed from reference TRBV5-4 and TRBJ1-2, reads ETGVTQSPTHLIKTRGQQVTLRCSSQSGHNTVSWYQQALGQGPQFIFQYYREEENGRGNFPPRFSGLQFPNYSSELNVNALELDDSALYLCASRRDRRLNYGYTFGSGTRLTVV.

CDR3 coding DNA: TGTGCCAGCAGTTCCCCCGGGACAGGGGCTAACACCATATATTTT. Translating gives CASSSPGTGANTIYF. The chain combines TRBV27 with TRBJ1-3, with 10 bases lining up with TRBD1. Germline-derived CDR1 and CDR2 are MNHEY and SMNVEV (reference sequence). The V segment lost 4 bases and the J segment 7 bases; nucleotides outside the gene matches: 7. The CDR3 runs 15 residues.

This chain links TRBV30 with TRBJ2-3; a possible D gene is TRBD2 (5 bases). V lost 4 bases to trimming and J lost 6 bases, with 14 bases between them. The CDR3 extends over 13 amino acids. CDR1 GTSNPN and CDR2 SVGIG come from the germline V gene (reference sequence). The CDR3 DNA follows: TGTGCCTGGACCCCACTAGTGGGTGATACGCAGTATTTT. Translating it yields CAWTPLVGDTQYF.

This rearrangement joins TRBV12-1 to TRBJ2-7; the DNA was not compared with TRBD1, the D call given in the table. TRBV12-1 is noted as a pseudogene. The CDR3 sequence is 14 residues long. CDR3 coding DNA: TGTGCCAGCAGCTCAAGGACAGGGGACTACGAGCAGTACTTC. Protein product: CASSSRTGDYEQYF.

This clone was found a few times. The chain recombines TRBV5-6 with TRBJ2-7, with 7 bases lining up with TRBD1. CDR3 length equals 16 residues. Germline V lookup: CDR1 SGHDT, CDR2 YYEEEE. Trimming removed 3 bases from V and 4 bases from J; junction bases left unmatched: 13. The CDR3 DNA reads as TGTGCCAGCAGCTCGGAGCGGCGAGGGGGCAGTTACGAGCAGTACTTC. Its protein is CASSSERRGGSYEQYF.

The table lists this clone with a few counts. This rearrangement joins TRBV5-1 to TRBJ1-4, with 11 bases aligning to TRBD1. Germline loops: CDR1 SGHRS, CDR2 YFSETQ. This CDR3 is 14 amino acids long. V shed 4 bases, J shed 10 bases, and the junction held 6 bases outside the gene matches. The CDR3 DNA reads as TGCGCCAGCAGCACAGGACAGGGGGCAGGAAAACTGTTTTTT. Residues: CASSTGQGAGKLFF.

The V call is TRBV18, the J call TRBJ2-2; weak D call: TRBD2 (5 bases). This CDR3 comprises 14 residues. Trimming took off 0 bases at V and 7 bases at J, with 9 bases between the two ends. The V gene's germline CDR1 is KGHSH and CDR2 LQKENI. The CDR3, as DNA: TGTGCCAGCTCACCACCGTACCGGGACGGGGAGCTGTTTTTT. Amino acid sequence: CASSPPYRDGELFF.

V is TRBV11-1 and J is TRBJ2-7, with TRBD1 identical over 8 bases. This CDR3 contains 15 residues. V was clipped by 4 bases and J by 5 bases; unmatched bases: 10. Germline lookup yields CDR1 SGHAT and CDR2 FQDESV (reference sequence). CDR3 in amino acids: CASSSRTGQVHEQYF. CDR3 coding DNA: TGTGCCAGCAGCTCTAGGACGGGACAGGTCCACGAGCAGTACTTC.

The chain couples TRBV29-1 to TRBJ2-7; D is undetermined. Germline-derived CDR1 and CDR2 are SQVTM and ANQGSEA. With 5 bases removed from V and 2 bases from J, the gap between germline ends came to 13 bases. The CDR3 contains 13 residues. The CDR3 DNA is TGCAGCGTTTGTATCCCAAGCGCCTACGAGCAGTACTTC. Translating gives CSVCIPSAYEQYF.

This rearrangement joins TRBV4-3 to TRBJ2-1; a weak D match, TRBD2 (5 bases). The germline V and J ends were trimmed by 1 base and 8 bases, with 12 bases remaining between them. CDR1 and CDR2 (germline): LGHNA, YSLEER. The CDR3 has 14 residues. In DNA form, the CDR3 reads TGCGCCAGCAGCCAAGGAGGGCGGGTGGATGAGCAGTTCTTC. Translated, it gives CASSQGGRVDEQFF.

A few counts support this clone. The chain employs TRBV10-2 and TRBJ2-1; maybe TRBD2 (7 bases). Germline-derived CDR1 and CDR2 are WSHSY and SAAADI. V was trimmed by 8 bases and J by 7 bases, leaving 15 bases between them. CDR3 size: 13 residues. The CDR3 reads CASGGGRGNEQFF. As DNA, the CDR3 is TGCGCCAGCGGGGGGGGCCGAGGAAATGAGCAGTTCTTC.

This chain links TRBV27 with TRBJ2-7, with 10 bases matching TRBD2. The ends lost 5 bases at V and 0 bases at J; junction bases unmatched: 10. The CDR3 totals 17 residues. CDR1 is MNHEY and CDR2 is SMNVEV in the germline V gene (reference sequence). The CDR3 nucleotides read TGTGCCAGCAGTCCTATCCGGACTAGCGGCCCCTCCTACGAGCAGTACTTC. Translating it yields CASSPIRTSGPSYEQYF.

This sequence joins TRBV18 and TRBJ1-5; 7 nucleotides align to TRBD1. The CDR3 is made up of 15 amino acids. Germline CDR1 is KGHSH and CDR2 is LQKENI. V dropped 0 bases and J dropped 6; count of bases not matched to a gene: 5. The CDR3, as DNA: TGTGCCAGCTCACCACCTGACAGGGTAGGTCAGCCCCAGCATTTT. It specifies CASSPPDRVGQPQHF.

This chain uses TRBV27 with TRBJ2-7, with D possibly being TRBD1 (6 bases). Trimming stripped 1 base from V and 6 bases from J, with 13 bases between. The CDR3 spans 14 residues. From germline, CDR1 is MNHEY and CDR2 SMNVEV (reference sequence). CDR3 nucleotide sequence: TGTGCCAGCAGTTTATGGGGGCAGGGCGGCGAGCAGTACTTC. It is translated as CASSLWGQGGEQYF.

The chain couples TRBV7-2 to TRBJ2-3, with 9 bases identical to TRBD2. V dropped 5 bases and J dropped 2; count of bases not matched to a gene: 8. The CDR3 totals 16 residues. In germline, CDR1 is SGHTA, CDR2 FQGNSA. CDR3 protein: CASSARLAANTDTQYF. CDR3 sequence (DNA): TGTGCCAGCAGCGCCAGACTAGCGGCTAACACAGATACGCAGTATTTT.

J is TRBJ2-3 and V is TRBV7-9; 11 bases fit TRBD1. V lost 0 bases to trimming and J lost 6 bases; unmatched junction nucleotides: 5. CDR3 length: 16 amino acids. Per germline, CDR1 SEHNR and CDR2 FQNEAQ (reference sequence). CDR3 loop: CASSLAGQGAGDTQYF. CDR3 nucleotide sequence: TGTGCCAGCAGCTTAGCCGGACAGGGGGCAGGGGATACGCAGTATTTT.

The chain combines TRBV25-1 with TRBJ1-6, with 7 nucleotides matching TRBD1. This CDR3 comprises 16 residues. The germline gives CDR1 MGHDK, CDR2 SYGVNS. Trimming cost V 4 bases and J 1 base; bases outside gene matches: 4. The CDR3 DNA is TGTGCCAGCAGTGCGACAGGGTGGTCCTATAATTCACCCCTCCACTTT. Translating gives CASSATGWSYNSPLHF.

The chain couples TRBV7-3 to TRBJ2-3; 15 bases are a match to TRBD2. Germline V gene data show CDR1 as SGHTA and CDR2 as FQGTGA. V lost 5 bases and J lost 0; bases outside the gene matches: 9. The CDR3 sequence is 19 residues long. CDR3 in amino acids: CASSHKGLAGGRSTDTQYF. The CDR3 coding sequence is TGTGCCAGCAGCCACAAAGGACTAGCGGGGGGGCGAAGCACAGATACGCAGTATTTT. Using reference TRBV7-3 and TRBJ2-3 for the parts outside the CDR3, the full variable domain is GAGVSQTPSNKVTEKGKYVELRCDPISGHTALYWYRQSLGQGPEFLIYFQGTGAADDSGLPNDRFFAVRPEGSVSTLKIQRTERGDSAVYLCASSHKGLAGGRSTDTQYFGPGTRLTVL.

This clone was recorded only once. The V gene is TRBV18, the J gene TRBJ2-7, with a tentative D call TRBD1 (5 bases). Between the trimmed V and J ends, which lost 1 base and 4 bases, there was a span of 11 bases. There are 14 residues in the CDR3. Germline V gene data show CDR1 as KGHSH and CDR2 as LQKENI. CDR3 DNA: TGTGCCAGCTCACCACTTGACAGTCGGTACGAGCAGTACTTC. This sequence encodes CASSPLDSRYEQYF.